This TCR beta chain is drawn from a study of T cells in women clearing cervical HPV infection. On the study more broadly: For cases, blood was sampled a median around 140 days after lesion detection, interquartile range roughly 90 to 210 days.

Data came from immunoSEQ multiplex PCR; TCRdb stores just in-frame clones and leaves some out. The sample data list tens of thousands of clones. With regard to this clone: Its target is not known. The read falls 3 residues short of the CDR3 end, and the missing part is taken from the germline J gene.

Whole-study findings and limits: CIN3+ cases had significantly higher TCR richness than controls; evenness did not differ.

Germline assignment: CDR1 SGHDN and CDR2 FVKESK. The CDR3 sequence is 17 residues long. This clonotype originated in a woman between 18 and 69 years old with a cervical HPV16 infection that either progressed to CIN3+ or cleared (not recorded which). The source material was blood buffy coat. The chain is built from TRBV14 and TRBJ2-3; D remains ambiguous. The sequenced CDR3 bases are TGTGCCAGCAGCCAACCCTTTCGCGGAGTAAGCCAAGAGACG. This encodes CASSQPFRGVSQET. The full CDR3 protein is CASSQPFRGVSQETQYF.